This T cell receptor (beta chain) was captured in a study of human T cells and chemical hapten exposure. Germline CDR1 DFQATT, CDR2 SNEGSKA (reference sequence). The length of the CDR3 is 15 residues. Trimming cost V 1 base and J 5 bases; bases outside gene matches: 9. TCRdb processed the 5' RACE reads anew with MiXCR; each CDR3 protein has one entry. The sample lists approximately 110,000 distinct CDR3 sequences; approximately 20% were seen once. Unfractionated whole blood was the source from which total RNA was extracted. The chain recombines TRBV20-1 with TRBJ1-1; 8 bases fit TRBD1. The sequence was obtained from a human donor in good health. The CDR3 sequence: CSARVARGQRTEAFF. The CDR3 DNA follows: TGCAGTGCTAGAGTGGCCAGGGGGCAGAGAACTGAAGCTTTCTTT.